This TCR beta chain was observed in a study of T cell repertoires in cytomegalovirus infection. MiXCR, run by TCRdb on the reads, gives a single entry per CDR3 protein. The table lists about a million distinct CDR3 sequences, roughly a third of them singletons. For this clonotype: Antigen unknown.

Germline-derived CDR1 and CDR2 are MNHNY and SVGAGI (reference sequence). Trimming took 0 bases from V and 5 from J; bases not matched to a gene: 10. CDR3 length: 18 amino acids. Here the sequenced sample was cultured CD8+ T cells from PBMCs, taken from culture after CMV antigen stimulation. The receptor was derived from a human donor in good health (CMV status not recorded). Some clones in this sample may be carry-over from other donors' samples. The V call is TRBV6-6, the J call TRBJ1-6, with 7 bases lining up with TRBD1. The DNA for the CDR3 is TGTGCCAGCAGTTACTCGGCAACGACAGGGCGAAATAATTCACCCCTCCACTTT. The encoded protein is CASSYSATTGRNNSPLHF.